The 26 T cell receptor beta chains below were found in one sample sequenced in a study of blood T cell repertoires in COVID-19. The repertoire was sequenced with immunoSEQ multiplex PCR; TCRdb's copy has only in-frame clones and lacks some. Of 150,000 to 200,000 clones in the sample, roughly 89% were seen once. Sequenced material: PBMCs or T cells enriched from blood (not recorded which). These receptors all come from a woman in her thirties who had been exposed to COVID-19.

The V and J genes are TRBV24-1 and TRBJ1-2; D is ambiguous. The CDR3 has 11 amino acids. Trimming took 9 bases from V and 13 from J, leaving 17 bases between them. Germline CDR1 reads KGHDR; CDR2 reads SFDVKD. The CDR3 sequence is CATPEQDDFTF. The CDR3 nucleotides read TGTGCCACCCCCGAGCAAGATGACTTCACCTTC.

The rearrangement joins TRBV12-3 or TRBV12-4 to TRBJ1-3; perhaps TRBD1 as D (5 bases). Trimming removed 6 bases at V and 15 bases at J, with 18 bases between. The CDR3 is made up of 12 amino acids. The CDR3 reads CASSSGWRGTYF. In nucleotides, the CDR3 is TGTGCCAGCAGCTCGGGGTGGAGGGGTACATATTTT.

The rearrangement joins TRBV15 to TRBJ1-3; 9 bases agree with TRBD1. CDR1 is LNHNV and CDR2 is YYDKDF in the germline V gene (reference sequence). The CDR3 runs 16 residues. The V and J ends lost 4 bases and 5 bases, in that order; junction bases with no gene match: 9. Written as DNA, the CDR3 is TGTGCCACCAGCACAACCGGGACAGGGATAAGAAACACCATATATTTT. Translated, it gives CATSTTGTGIRNTIYF.

The V call is TRBV15, the J call TRBJ2-5; D might be TRBD1 (5 bases). V was clipped by 1 base and J by 2 bases, with 14 bases between them. From germline, CDR1 is LNHNV and CDR2 YYDKDF (reference sequence). The CDR3 runs to 16 residues. CDR3 residues: CATSRGVGPGQETQYF. CDR3 sequence (DNA): TGTGCCACCAGCAGAGGAGTGGGGCCAGGTCAAGAGACCCAGTACTTC. The full variable domain, its missing parts supplied by reference TRBV15 and TRBJ2-5, is DAMVIQNPRYQVTQFGKPVTLSCSQTLNHNVMYWYQQKSSQAPKLLFHYYDKDFNNEADTPDNFQSRRPNTSFCFLDIRSPGLGDTAMYLCATSRGVGPGQETQYFGPGTRLLVL.

This clone was counted once. The chain joins TRBV6-2 or TRBV6-3 to TRBJ2-1; 10 nucleotides align to TRBD2. In germline, CDR1 is MNHEY, CDR2 SVGEGT. V lost 2 bases, J lost 0 bases, and 7 bases stayed unmatched. The CDR3 sequence is 18 residues long. The CDR3 here is CASSYDSGGISSYNEQFF. CDR3 DNA: TGTGCCAGCAGTTACGATAGCGGGGGGATTTCCTCCTACAATGAGCAGTTCTTC.

V usage is TRBV27 and J usage is TRBJ2-3; a weak D match, TRBD2 (7 bases). The CDR3 length is 16 residues. V was trimmed by 6 bases and J by 0 bases, leaving 16 bases between them. CDR1 is MNHEY, CDR2 SMNVEV, per germline (reference sequence). The CDR3 nucleotides read TGTGCCAGCAGGGGGAGCCGGGGGGCTAGCACAGATACGCAGTATTTT. It is translated as CASRGSRGASTDTQYF.

The V and J genes are TRBV30 and TRBJ1-4; D is unresolved. The V and J ends lost 0 bases and 8 bases respectively, with 10 bases between them. The germline V gene encodes CDR1 GTSNPN and CDR2 SVGIG (reference sequence). This CDR3 comprises 13 residues. CDR3 residues: CAWSVSTREKLFF. The CDR3, as DNA: TGTGCCTGGAGTGTATCCACGCGGGAAAAACTGTTTTTT.

CDR3 DNA sequence: TGTGCCAGCAGTGAACCGGACAGGAAAGAGCAGTACTTC. It encodes CASSEPDRKEQYF. The V gene is TRBV6-1, the J gene TRBJ2-7; TRBD1 matches 7 bases. V shed 2 bases and J 7 bases; nucleotides not matched to a gene: 5. Germline CDR1 reads MNHNS; CDR2 reads SASEGT. The CDR3 has 13 residues.

The gene calls are TRBV18 and TRBJ1-1; no reliable D call. This CDR3 comprises 13 residues. Per the germline V gene, CDR1 is KGHSH and CDR2 is LQKENI. Trimming shortened V by 5 bases and J by 0 bases, and 7 bases separated the two germline ends. CDR3 coding DNA: TGTGCCAGCTCAAAGGAGCTGAACACTGAAGCTTTCTTT. Residues: CASSKELNTEAFF.

This clone was counted only a few times. Other nucleotide sequences from this sample produce the same CDR3. This chain joins TRBV18 and TRBJ1-5, with a weak D call TRBD1 (5 bases). CDR3 length equals 15 residues. V was clipped by 2 bases and J by 2 bases, with 10 bases between them. The germline CDR1 and CDR2 sequences are KGHSH and LQKENI. The CDR3 DNA reads as TGTGCCAGCTCACCAGACCGGGGGGGCAATCAGCCCCAGCATTTT. Translated: CASSPDRGGNQPQHF.

The chain couples TRBV6-5 to TRBJ1-4; perhaps TRBD1 as D (5 bases). Trimming took 7 bases from V and 4 from J, leaving 10 bases between them. The CDR3 covers 13 residues. In germline, CDR1 is MNHEY, CDR2 SVGAGI. The CDR3 coding sequence is TGTGCCAGCATGCCGGGACTTAATGAAAAACTGTTTTTT. Translating gives CASMPGLNEKLFF.

The rearrangement links TRBV7-9 to TRBJ2-7; 7 nucleotides agree with TRBD1. Germline V CDR1 and CDR2: SEHNR, FQNEAQ (reference sequence). The CDR3 covers 17 residues. V was clipped by 5 bases and J by 0 bases; unmatched bases: 13. CDR3 loop: CASSLPPRDSSSYEQYF. The CDR3 DNA is TGTGCCAGCAGCCTCCCCCCACGGGACAGCTCCTCCTACGAGCAGTACTTC.

The CDR3 sequence: CASSFRGGNEKLFF. In DNA, the CDR3 is TGTGCCAGCAGCTTTAGAGGGGGTAATGAAAAACTGTTTTTT. J is TRBJ1-4 and V is TRBV5-4, with D possibly TRBD1 on 6 matching bases. V gave up 2 bases and J gave up 4 bases, with 9 bases separating them. There are 14 residues in the CDR3. Germline V CDR1 and CDR2: SGHNT, YYREEE (reference sequence).

The chain's CDR3 is CASSNSEGTGELDTQYF. CDR3 bases: TGTGCCAGCAGCAACTCCGAGGGGACAGGGGAGTTAGATACGCAGTATTTT. The rearrangement joins TRBV5-6 to TRBJ2-3; 10 bases line up with TRBD1. The CDR3 totals 17 residues. Germline V lookup: CDR1 SGHDT, CDR2 YYEEEE. V trimming: 4 bases; J trimming: 5 bases; junction bases outside the gene matches: 13.

This clone was counted ten times or more. The chain combines TRBV7-9 with TRBJ2-3; 9 nucleotides line up with TRBD1. Germline lookup yields CDR1 SEHNR and CDR2 FQNEAQ (reference sequence). V lost 4 bases and J lost 4; bases outside the gene matches: 18. CDR3 length: 19 residues. The CDR3 coding sequence is TGTGCCAGCAGCTCCGACGACCCTACAGGGGGCAGGTTGGCAGATACGCAGTATTTT. It encodes CASSSDDPTGGRLADTQYF.

CDR3: CASSHPGTGHNEQFF. Written as DNA, the CDR3 is TGCGCCAGCAGCCATCCCGGGACAGGGCACAATGAGCAGTTCTTC. The chain links TRBV4-1 to TRBJ2-1, with 9 bases matching TRBD1. Trimming at V came to 3 bases and at J to 5 bases, leaving 5 bases not matched to a gene. Germline lookup yields CDR1 MGHRA and CDR2 YSYEKL. This CDR3 region has 15 residues.

The V gene is TRBV10-3, the J gene TRBJ1-5; 11 bases match TRBD1. The CDR3 sequence is 15 residues long. Per the germline V gene, CDR1 is ENHRY and CDR2 is SYGVKD. The J segment lost 7 bases and the V segment lost 4 bases, leaving 6 bases of the junction unmatched. The CDR3 here is CAISGTGGEGQPQHF. The CDR3 DNA reads TGTGCCATCAGTGGGACAGGGGGCGAGGGGCAGCCCCAGCATTTT.

The chain couples TRBV9 to TRBJ1-2; TRBD1 aligns across 11 bases. With 4 bases clipped from V and 7 bases from J, the junction kept 9 bases outside the gene matches. The CDR3 is 15 amino acids. Germline V gives CDR1 SGDLS, CDR2 YYNGEE. DNA for the CDR3: TGTGCCAGCAGCCCACAGGACAGGGGGCGACTTGGCTACACCTTC. This encodes CASSPQDRGRLGYTF. Drawing the rest from reference TRBV9 and TRBJ1-2, the complete variable domain is DSGVTQTPKHLITATGQRVTLRCSPRSGDLSVYWYQQSLDQGLQFLIQYYNGEERAKGNILERFSAQQFPDLHSELNLSSLELGDSALYFCASSPQDRGRLGYTFGSGTRLTVV.

This sequence joins TRBV2 and TRBJ2-5; 9 positions match TRBD2. V was clipped by 7 bases and J by 1 base; unmatched bases: 4. Germline assignment: CDR1 SNHLY and CDR2 FYNNEI. The CDR3 contains 14 residues. The CDR3 DNA reads as TGTGCCAGCATAACTAGCGGGTCCCAAGAGACCCAGTACTTC. Translated, it gives CASITSGSQETQYF.

The chain employs TRBV7-9 and TRBJ2-5; 9 bases match TRBD1. V dropped 5 bases and J dropped 3; count of bases not matched to a gene: 1. The CDR3 is made up of 13 amino acids. The V gene's germline CDR1 is SEHNR and CDR2 FQNEAQ (reference sequence). CDR3 region: CASSRQGEETQYF. Written as DNA, the CDR3 is TGTGCCAGCAGCCGACAGGGGGAAGAGACCCAGTACTTC.

V and J are TRBV10-1 and TRBJ2-3, with D maybe TRBD2 (7 bases). Germline V gene sequence: CDR1 WNHNN, CDR2 SYGVQD (reference sequence). The CDR3 has 17 amino acids. Trimming shortened V by 2 bases and J by 1 base, and 16 bases separated the two germline ends. The DNA of the CDR3 is TGCGCCAGCAGTGAGACCCCGCGGGGGCTTCGCACAGATACGCAGTATTTT. Its translation is CASSETPRGLRTDTQYF.

This clone was seen a single time. This chain connects TRBV6-4 to TRBJ2-1; D remains ambiguous. The CDR3 runs to 13 residues. With 3 bases removed from V and 11 bases from J, the gap between germline ends came to 14 bases. Germline lookup yields CDR1 MRHNA and CDR2 SNTAGT. Here the CDR3 DNA reads TGTGCCAGCAGTGATCCTAGTAACAAGCAGCAGTTCTTC. Protein: CASSDPSNKQQFF.

The gene calls are TRBV30 and TRBJ2-3; 12 bases map to TRBD2. The CDR3 has 16 amino acids. Germline CDR1 GTSNPN, CDR2 SVGIG (reference sequence). J gave up 4 bases and V 2 bases, and 7 bases lay outside the gene matches. CDR3 residues: CAWSLLTSGGSDTQYF. The CDR3 DNA reads TGTGCCTGGAGTCTCCTAACTAGCGGGGGGTCAGATACGCAGTATTTT.

The chain is built from TRBV7-6 and TRBJ2-7, with 7 bases fitting TRBD1. CDR1 and CDR2 (germline): SGHVS, FNYEAQ. CDR3 length: 16 amino acids. Trimming cost V 4 bases and J 3 bases; bases outside gene matches: 12. CDR3 sequence: CASSSEDRPDLYEQYF. The CDR3 region has the DNA TGTGCCAGCAGCTCCGAGGACAGGCCGGACCTCTACGAGCAGTACTTC. Drawing the rest from reference TRBV7-6 and TRBJ2-7, the complete variable domain is GAGVSQSPRYKVTKRGQDVALRCDPISGHVSLYWYRQALGQGPEFLTYFNYEAQQDKSGLPNDRFSAERPEGSISTLTIQRTEQRDSAMYRCASSSEDRPDLYEQYFGPGTRLTVT.

V is TRBV15 and J is TRBJ2-5; 16 bases align to TRBD2. The CDR3 length is 17 residues. Looked up from germline, CDR1 is LNHNV and CDR2 is YYDKDF (reference sequence). V shed 3 bases and J 4 bases; nucleotides not matched to a gene: 5. The CDR3 DNA follows: TGTGCCACCAGCAGGGGGACTAGCGGGGGGGCCGTAGAGACCCAGTACTTC. Its protein is CATSRGTSGGAVETQYF.

The rearrangement joins TRBV15 to TRBJ1-1; no definite D call. The CDR3 is 13 residues long. Trimming pared 8 bases from V and 8 bases from J, leaving 18 bases between. CDR1 and CDR2 from the germline V gene are LNHNV and YYDKDF (reference sequence). As DNA, the CDR3 is TGTGCCACCGCGCGGGAACCGGAGCGAGAAGCTTTCTTT. Translating gives CATAREPEREAFF.